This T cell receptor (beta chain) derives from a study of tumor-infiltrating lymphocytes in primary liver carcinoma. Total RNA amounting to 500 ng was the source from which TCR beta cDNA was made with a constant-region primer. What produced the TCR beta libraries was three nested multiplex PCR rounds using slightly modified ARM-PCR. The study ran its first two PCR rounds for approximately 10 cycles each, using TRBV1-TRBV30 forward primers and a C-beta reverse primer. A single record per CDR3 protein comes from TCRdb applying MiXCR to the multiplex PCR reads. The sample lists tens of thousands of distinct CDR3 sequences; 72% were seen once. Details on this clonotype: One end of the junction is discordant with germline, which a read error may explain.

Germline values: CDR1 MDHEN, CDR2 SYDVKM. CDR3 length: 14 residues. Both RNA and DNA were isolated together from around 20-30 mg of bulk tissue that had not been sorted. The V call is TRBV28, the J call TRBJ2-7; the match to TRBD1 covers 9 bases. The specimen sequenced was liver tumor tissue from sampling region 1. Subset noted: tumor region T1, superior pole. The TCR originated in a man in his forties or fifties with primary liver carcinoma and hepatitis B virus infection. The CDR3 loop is CACSEGGQGYEQYF. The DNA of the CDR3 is TGTGCCTGCAGTGAGGGGGGACAGGGCTACGAGCAGTATTTC.